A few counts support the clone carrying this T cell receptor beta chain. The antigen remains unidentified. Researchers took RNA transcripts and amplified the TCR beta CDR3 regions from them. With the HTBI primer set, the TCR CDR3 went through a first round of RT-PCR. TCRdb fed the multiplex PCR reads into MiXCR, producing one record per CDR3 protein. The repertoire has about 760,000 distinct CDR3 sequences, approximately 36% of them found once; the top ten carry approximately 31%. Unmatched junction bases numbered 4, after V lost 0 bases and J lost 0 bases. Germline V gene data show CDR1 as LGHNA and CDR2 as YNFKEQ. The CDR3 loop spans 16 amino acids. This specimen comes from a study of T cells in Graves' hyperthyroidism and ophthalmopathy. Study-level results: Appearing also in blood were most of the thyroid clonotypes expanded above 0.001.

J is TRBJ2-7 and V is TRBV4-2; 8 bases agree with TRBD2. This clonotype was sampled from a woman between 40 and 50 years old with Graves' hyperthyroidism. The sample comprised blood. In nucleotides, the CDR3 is TGTGCCAGCAGCCAAGAACTCACTAGCGGCTCCTACGAGCAGTACTTC. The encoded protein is CASSQELTSGSYEQYF.